This entry features one T cell receptor (beta chain) sequence. The germline gene is not matched at one end of the junction; a read error may be the cause. The authors ran a second PCR of 7 to 11 cycles using a sample-barcoded 5' primer and a J-beta primer mix. Tagging of each cDNA molecule was performed by a template-switch adaptor with 12 random nucleotides. MiXCR was run by TCRdb on the 5' RACE reads, yielding one entry per CDR3 protein. The table includes around 1,900,000 distinct CDR3 sequences, around 42% detected once. This record comes from a study of blood T cells in healthy people across ages. CDR1 and CDR2 from the germline V gene are SQVTM and ANQGSEA. CDR3 length equals 14 residues.

The sequencing input was blood. The chain joins TRBV29-1 to TRBJ2-1, with TRBD1 matching 7 bases. The last part of the DNA fits TRBJ2-7 better; the J call may be wrong. This sequence was found in a human donor in good health. The CDR3 reads CGVGHRGNPCEQYF. The CDR3 DNA reads TGCGGCGTTGGGCACAGGGGAAATCCCTGCGAGCAGTACTTC.